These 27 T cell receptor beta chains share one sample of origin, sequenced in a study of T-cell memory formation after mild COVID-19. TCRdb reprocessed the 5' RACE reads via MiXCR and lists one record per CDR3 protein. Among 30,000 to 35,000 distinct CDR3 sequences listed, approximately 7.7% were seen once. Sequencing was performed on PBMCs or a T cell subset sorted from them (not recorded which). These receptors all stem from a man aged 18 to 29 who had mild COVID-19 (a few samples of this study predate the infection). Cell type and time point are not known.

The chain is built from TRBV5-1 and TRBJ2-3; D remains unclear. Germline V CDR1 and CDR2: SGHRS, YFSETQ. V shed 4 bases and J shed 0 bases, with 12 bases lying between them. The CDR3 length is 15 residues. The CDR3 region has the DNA TGCGCCAGCAGCCTCGAGCGCACCAGCACAGATACGCAGTATTTT. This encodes CASSLERTSTDTQYF.

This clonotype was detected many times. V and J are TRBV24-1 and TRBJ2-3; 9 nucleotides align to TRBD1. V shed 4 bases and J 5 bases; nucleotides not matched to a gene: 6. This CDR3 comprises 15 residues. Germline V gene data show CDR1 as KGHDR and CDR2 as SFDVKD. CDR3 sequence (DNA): TGTGCCACCAGTGACAGAGGACAGGGGAAAGATACGCAGTATTTT. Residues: CATSDRGQGKDTQYF.

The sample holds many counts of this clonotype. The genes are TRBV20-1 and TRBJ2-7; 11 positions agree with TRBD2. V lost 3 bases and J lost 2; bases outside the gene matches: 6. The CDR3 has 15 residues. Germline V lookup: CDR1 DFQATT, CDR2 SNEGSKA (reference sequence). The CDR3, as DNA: TGCAGTGCTAGTGGGCGACTAGCGGGGACCTACGAGCAGTACTTC. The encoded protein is CSASGRLAGTYEQYF.

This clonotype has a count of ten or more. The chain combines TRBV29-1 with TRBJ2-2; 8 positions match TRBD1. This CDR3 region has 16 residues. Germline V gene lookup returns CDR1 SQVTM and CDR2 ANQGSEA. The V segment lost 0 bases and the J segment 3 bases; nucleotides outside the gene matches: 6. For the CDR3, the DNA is TGCAGCGTTGAAGATAAGGCAGGGGGCCACACCGGGGAGCTGTTTTTT. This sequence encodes CSVEDKAGGHTGELFF.

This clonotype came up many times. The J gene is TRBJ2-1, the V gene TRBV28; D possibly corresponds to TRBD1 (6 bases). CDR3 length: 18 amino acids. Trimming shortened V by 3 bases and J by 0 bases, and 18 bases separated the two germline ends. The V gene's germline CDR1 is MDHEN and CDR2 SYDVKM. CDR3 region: CASSFSRGLLSSYNEQFF. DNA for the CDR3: TGTGCCAGCAGTTTTAGCAGGGGCCTATTAAGCTCCTACAATGAGCAGTTCTTC. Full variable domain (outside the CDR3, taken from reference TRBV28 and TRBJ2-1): DVKVTQSSRYLVKRTGEKVFLECVQDMDHENMFWYRQDPGLGLRLIYFSYDVKMKEKGDIPEGYSVSREKKERFSLILESASTNQTSMYLCASSFSRGLLSSYNEQFFGPGTRLTVL.

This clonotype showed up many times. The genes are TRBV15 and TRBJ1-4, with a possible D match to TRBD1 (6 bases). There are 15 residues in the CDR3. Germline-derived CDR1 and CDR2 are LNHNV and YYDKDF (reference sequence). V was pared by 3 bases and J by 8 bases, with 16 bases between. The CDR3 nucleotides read TGTGCCACCAGCAGCCATGGGGGTACAGGGGAAAAACTGTTTTTT. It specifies CATSSHGGTGEKLFF.

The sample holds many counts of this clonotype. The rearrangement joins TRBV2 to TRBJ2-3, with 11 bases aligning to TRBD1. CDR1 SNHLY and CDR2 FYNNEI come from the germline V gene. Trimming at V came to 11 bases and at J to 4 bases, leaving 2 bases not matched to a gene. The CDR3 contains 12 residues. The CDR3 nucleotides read TGTGCCGGGGACAGGGGGTCAGATACGCAGTATTTT. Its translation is CAGDRGSDTQYF.

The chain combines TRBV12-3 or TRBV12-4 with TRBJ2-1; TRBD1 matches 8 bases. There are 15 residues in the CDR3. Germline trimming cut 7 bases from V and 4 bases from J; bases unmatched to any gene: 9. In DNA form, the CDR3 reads TGTGCCAGCACTATTCGGACAGGGATTTACAATGAGCAGTTCTTC. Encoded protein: CASTIRTGIYNEQFF.

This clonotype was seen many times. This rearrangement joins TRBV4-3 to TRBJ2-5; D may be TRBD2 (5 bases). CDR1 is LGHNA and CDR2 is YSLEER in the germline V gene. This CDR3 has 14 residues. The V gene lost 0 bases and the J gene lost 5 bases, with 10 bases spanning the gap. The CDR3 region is CASSQDRDRETQYF. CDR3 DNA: TGCGCCAGCAGCCAAGATCGGGATAGGGAGACCCAGTACTTC.

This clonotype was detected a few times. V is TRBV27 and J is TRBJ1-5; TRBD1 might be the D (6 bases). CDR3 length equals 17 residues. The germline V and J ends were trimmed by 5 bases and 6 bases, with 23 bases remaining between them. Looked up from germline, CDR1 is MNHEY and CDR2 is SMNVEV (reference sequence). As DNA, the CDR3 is TGTGCCAGCAGTCTCCGGATCGCCGGGGGGGGCCGTCAGCCCCAGCATTTT. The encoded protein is CASSLRIAGGGRQPQHF.

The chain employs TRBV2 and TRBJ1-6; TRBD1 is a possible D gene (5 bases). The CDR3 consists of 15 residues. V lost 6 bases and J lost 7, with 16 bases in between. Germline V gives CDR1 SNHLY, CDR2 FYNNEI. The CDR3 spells CASRVSRAMNSPLHF. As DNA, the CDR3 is TGTGCCAGCAGAGTCTCCAGGGCAATGAATTCACCCCTCCACTTT.

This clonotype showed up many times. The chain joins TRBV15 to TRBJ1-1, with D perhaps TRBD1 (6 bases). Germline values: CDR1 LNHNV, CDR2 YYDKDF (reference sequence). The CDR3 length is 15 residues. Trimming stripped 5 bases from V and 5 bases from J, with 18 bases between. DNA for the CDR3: TGTGCCACCAGCCGAACCGGGGGCGCGGGAACTGAAGCTTTCTTT. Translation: CATSRTGGAGTEAFF.

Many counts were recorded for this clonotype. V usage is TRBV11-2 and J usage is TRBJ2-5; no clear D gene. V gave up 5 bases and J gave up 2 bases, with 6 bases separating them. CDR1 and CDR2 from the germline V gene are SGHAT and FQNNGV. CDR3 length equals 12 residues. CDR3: CASSLDQETQYF. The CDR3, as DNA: TGTGCCAGCAGCCTCGATCAAGAGACCCAGTACTTC.

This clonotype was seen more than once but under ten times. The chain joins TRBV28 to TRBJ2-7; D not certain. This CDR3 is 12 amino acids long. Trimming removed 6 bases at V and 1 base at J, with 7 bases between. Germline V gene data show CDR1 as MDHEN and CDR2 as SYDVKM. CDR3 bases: TGTGCCAGCAGCATGGATTCCTACGAGCAGTACGTC. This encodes CASSMDSYEQYV.

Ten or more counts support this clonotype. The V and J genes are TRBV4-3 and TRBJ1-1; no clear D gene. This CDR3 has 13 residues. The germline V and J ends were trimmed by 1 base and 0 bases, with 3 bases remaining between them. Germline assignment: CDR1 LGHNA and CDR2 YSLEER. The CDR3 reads CASSQGMNTEAFF. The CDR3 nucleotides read TGCGCCAGCAGCCAAGGGATGAACACTGAAGCTTTCTTT.

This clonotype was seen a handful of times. CDR3 sequence: CASSQVTGFTGELFF. The CDR3 region has the DNA TGTGCCAGCAGCCAGGTCACAGGATTCACCGGGGAGCTGTTTTTT. V is TRBV14 and J is TRBJ2-2; TRBD1 might be the D (5 bases). The germline V and J ends were trimmed by 3 bases and 4 bases, with 12 bases remaining between them. Germline CDR1 SGHDN, CDR2 FVKESK. This CDR3 comprises 15 residues.

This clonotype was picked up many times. The CDR3 sequence is CASSASGGLAKNIQYF. In DNA form, the CDR3 reads TGTGCCAGCAGCGCCAGCGGGGGGCTAGCCAAAAACATTCAGTACTTC. The J gene is TRBJ2-4, the V gene TRBV7-9; 9 bases line up with TRBD2. This CDR3 contains 16 residues. The V segment lost 5 bases and the J segment 0 bases; nucleotides outside the gene matches: 5. The germline V gene has CDR1 SEHNR and CDR2 FQNEAQ (reference sequence).

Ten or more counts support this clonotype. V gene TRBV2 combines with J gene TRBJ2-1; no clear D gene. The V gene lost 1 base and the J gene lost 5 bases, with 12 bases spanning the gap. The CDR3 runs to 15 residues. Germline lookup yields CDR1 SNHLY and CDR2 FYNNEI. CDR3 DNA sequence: TGTGCCAGCAGTGAAGACCCCTCAGCCAACAATGAGCAGTTCTTC. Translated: CASSEDPSANNEQFF.

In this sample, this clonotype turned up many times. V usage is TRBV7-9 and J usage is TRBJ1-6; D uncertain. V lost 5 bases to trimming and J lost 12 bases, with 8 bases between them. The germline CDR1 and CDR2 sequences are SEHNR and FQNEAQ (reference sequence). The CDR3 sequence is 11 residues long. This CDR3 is CASSVEGPLHF. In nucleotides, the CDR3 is TGTGCCAGCAGCGTAGAGGGACCCCTCCACTTT.

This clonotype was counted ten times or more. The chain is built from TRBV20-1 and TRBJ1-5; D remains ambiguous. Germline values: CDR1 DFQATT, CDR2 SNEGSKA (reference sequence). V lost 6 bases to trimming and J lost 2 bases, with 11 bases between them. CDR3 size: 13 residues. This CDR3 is CSAAGFGNQPQHF. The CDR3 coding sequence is TGCAGTGCAGCGGGGTTCGGCAATCAGCCCCAGCATTTT.

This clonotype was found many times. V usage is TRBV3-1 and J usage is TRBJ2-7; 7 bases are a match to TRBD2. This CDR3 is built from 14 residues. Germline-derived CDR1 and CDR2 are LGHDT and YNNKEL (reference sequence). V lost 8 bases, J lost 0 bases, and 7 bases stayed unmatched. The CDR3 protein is CASRSSGSSYEQYF. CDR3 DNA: TGTGCCAGCCGTTCTAGCGGAAGCTCCTACGAGCAGTACTTC.

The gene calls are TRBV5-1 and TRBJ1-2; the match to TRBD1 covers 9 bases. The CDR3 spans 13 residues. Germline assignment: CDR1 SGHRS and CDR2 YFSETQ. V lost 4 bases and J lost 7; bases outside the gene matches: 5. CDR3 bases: TGCGCCAGCAGCCCGGGACAGGGTGGTGGCTACACCTTC. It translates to CASSPGQGGGYTF.

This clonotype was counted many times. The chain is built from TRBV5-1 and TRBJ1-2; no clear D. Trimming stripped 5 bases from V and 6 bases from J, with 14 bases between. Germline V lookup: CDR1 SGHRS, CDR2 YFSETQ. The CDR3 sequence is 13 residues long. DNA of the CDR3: TGCGCCAGCAGACCCAGTGTGGTGGATGGCTACACCTTC. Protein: CASRPSVVDGYTF. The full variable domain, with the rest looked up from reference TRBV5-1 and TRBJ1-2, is KAGVTQTPRYLIKTRGQQVTLSCSPISGHRSVSWYQQTPGQGLQFLFEYFSETQRNKGNFPGRFSGRQFSNSRSEMNVSTLELGDSALYLCASRPSVVDGYTFGSGTRLTVV.

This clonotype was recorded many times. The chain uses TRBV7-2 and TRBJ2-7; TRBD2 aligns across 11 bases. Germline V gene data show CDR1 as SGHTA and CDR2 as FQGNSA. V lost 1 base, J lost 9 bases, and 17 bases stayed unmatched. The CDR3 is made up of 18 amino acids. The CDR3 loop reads CASSLVLGIGSGGAAQYF. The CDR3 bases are TGTGCCAGCAGCTTAGTTCTCGGGATTGGTAGCGGGGGGGCCGCGCAGTACTTC.

CDR3 in amino acids: CASSSTRGAGPRNYGYTF. Here the CDR3 DNA reads TGTGCCAGCAGCTCGACCCGGGGTGCGGGACCGAGAAACTATGGCTACACCTTC. The genes are TRBV11-2 and TRBJ1-2, with D perhaps matching TRBD1 (5 bases). CDR1 and CDR2 from the germline V gene are SGHAT and FQNNGV. V shed 4 bases and J shed 2 bases, with 23 bases lying between them. The CDR3 spans 18 residues. Filled out from reference TRBV11-2 and TRBJ1-2, the complete variable domain reads EAGVAQSPRYKIIEKRQSVAFWCNPISGHATLYWYQQILGQGPKLLIQFQNNGVVDDSQLPKDRFSAERLKGVDSTLKIQPAKLEDSAVYLCASSSTRGAGPRNYGYTFGSGTRLTVV.

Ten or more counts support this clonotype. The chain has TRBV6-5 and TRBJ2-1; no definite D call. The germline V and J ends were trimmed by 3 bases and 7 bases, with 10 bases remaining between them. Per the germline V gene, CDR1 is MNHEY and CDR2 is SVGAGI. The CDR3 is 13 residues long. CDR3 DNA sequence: TGTGCCAGCAGTTATTCCCGCGGAAATGAGCAGTTCTTC. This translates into CASSYSRGNEQFF.

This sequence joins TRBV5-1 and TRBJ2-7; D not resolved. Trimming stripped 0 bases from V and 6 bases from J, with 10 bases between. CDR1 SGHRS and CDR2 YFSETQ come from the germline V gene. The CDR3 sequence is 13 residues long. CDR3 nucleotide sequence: TGCGCCAGCAGCTTGGGGAGTAGCTTCGAGCAGTACTTC. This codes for CASSLGSSFEQYF.